A selection of T cell receptor beta chains follows, all from one sample in a study of T cell repertoires in cytomegalovirus infection. These receptors are not linked to any known antigen. TCRdb re-analysed the reads in MiXCR, keeping a single row per CDR3 protein. The repertoire holds around 750,000 distinct CDR3 sequences, with approximately 32% as singletons. The specimen comprised cultured CD8+ T cells from PBMCs, sampled from culture after CMV antigen stimulation. The receptor source for this set is a human donor in good health (CMV status not recorded). Some clones in this sample may be carry-over from other donors' samples. Each CDR3 is given with its conserved first and last residue. A D gene is named only where the DNA matches it firmly. Clone size is stated in some rows and not others, as once, few, many or a class when expanded.

.,.,TRBJ1-1,TRBV6-1,TGTGCCAGCACCGACATGATGAACACTGAAGCTTTCTTT,CASTDMMNTEAFF
.,.,TRBJ1-4,TRBV7-2,TGTGCCAGCAGCTTTAACCCAGGGGAGGAAAAACTGTTTTTT,CASSFNPGEEKLFF
.,.,TRBJ2-6,TRBV27,TGTGCCAGCAGTTACAAGTCCAGCGTCCTGACTTTC,CASSYKSSVLTF
.,few,TRBJ2-2,TRBV7-3,TGTGCCAGCAGCTTACCAGGGACGGTTAACACCGGGGAGCTGTTTTTT,CASSLPGTVNTGELFF
TRBD2,.,TRBJ2-5,TRBV7-9,TGTGCCAGCAGCTTATTCCCGATAGCGGGAGTCCGGGAGACCCAGTACTTC,CASSLFPIAGVRETQYF
TRBD1,few,TRBJ1-5,TRBV20-1,TGCAGTGCTTTTACCGGGACAGGGAGGACTCAGCCCCAGCATTTT,CSAFTGTGRTQPQHF
TRBD1,.,TRBJ2-1,TRBV11-2,TGTGCCAGCAGCTTATTAAGGGGGCATGAGCAGTTCTTC,CASSLLRGHEQFF
.,many,TRBJ1-2,TRBV12-3/TRBV12-4,TGTGCCAGCAGCCGATGGGGACCTACCTTCCCAAACTATGGCTACACCTTC,CASSRWGPTFPNYGYTF
.,.,TRBJ1-5,TRBV19,TGTGCCAGTAGTCCCCCCGACAGGCGGGATCAGCCCCAGCATTTT,CASSPPDRRDQPQHF
TRBD1,once,TRBJ2-6,TRBV28,TGTGCCAGCAGCCATCCCCTCAGGGGGCACTCCCTCTCTGGGGCCAACGTCCTGACTTTC,CASSHPLRGHSLSGANVLTF
.,few,TRBJ2-1,TRBV6-2/TRBV6-3,TGTGCCAGCAGTTATGACCCCAGGGGTTACTCCTACAATGAGCAGTTCTTC,CASSYDPRGYSYNEQFF
TRBD1,.,TRBJ1-5,TRBV19,TGTGCCAGTAGCCCCGGACAGGTTCCTTATCAGCCCCAGCATTTT,CASSPGQVPYQPQHF
TRBD1,few,TRBJ1-2,TRBV9,TGTGCCAGCAGCGTAGACGTAACAGGGGGCCGGTATGGCTACACCTTC,CASSVDVTGGRYGYTF
.,many,TRBJ1-1,TRBV7-3,TGTGCCAGCAGCTCCTCCGGAGGGGACACTGAAGCTTTCTTT,CASSSSGGDTEAFF
TRBD1,.,TRBJ1-4,TRBV6-2/TRBV6-3,TGTGCCAGCAGTCCAGGACAGGGGAAGGACGAAAAACTGTTTTTT,CASSPGQGKDEKLFF
.,once,TRBJ2-7,TRBV18,TGTGCCAGCTCACCAGGGACGAGGGACGACTCCTACGAGCAGTACTTC,CASSPGTRDDSYEQYF
.,few,TRBJ1-2,TRBV6-5,TGTGCCAGCAGTTACGCAGGGGTGGATGGCTACACCTTC,CASSYAGVDGYTF
.,.,TRBJ2-5,TRBV6-5,TGTGCCAGCAGAACTCAGGGGCCCCAAGAGACCCAGTACTTC,CASRTQGPQETQYF
.,.,TRBJ2-5,TRBV18,TGTGCCAGCTCACCCGAGTTTGTGGACCAAGAGACCCAGTACTTC,CASSPEFVDQETQYF
.,.,TRBJ1-5,TRBV7-8,TGTGCCAGCAGCTTAGACCGGAGGGATCAGCCCCAGCATTTT,CASSLDRRDQPQHF
.,.,TRBJ2-4,TRBV28,TGTGCCAGCAGTTTATTTAGGTCGGGCATTCAGTACTTC,CASSLFRSGIQYF
.,.,TRBJ2-1,TRBV6-2/TRBV6-3,TGTGCCAGCAGTTACTCGACGTTAGGGTCCTACAATGAGCAGTTCTTC,CASSYSTLGSYNEQFF
.,.,TRBJ2-4,TRBV7-9,TGTGCCAGCAGCCCCGACAAACACAAAAACATTCAGTACTTC,CASSPDKHKNIQYF
.,.,TRBJ1-6,TRBV27,TGTGCCAGCAGTCCTACTTTAGGGGCTAATTCACCCCTCCACTTT,CASSPTLGANSPLHF
.,.,TRBJ2-1,TRBV5-8,TGTGCCGATCTATTGGGGGCGGATGAGCAGTTCTTC,CADLLGADEQFF